This T cell receptor (beta chain) was documented in a study of T cell responses to AZD1222 COVID-19 vaccine. Findings and caveats of the study: Repertoire samples came only from after the peak T cell response.

Data came from immunoSEQ multiplex PCR; TCRdb stores just in-frame clones and leaves some out. The sample records about 150,000 clones, approximately 90% being singletons. Germline assignment: CDR1 MGHRA and CDR2 YSYEKL. This CDR3 region has 13 residues. The ends were cut back, 1 base at V and 1 base at J, with 4 bases in the middle. Remarks on this clone: Its target is unknown.

This clonotype was obtained from an adult in good health. The specimen comprised peripheral blood, sampled on day 0 of AZD1222 vaccination. This chain uses TRBV4-1 with TRBJ1-1; D is unclear. The DNA for the CDR3 is TGCGCCAGCAGCCAAGGCGGGAACACTGAAGCTTTCTTT. It yields the protein CASSQGGNTEAFF.